The rows below give T cell receptor beta chains drawn from one sample of a study of blood T cells in healthy people across ages. One entry per CDR3 protein, called by TCRdb with MiXCR from the 5' RACE reads. The data show around 1,900,000 distinct CDR3 sequences, about 39% seen once. The specimen was blood. These receptor sequences come from a human donor in good health. The CDR3 runs from the conserved cysteine through the conserved F or W. D genes are given only for firm matches. Rows may omit the clone size; those that give it use once, few, many or a size class.

>TRBJ1-1|NA|NA|TRBV20-1
CSVRGSANTEAFF
TGCAGTGTGAGGGGTTCGGCGAACACTGAAGCTTTCTTT
>TRBJ1-2|few|NA|TRBV12-5
CASGLFTGGTNYGYTF
TGTGCTAGTGGTTTGTTTACAGGAGGAACTAACTATGGCTACACCTTC
>TRBJ2-6|few|NA|TRBV12-3/TRBV12-4
CASTFGLSGANVLTF
TGTGCCAGCACCTTCGGGCTCTCTGGGGCCAACGTCCTGACTTTC
>TRBJ2-3|NA|TRBD1|TRBV5-1
CASSVGDRYTDTQYF
TGCGCCAGCAGCGTAGGGGACAGATACACAGATACGCAGTATTTT
>TRBJ1-2|many|NA|TRBV7-9
CASSTGPLNYGYTF
TGTGCCAGCAGCACGGGACCCCTTAACTATGGCTACACCTTC
>TRBJ2-5|once|NA|TRBV5-1
CASSIGRYQETQYF
TGCGCCAGCAGCATCGGTCGTTACCAAGAGACCCAGTACTTC
>TRBJ2-5|NA|NA|TRBV5-5
CASRLQVIQETQYF
TGTGCCAGCAGATTACAGGTCATCCAAGAGACCCAGTACTTC
>TRBJ1-5|few|NA|TRBV6-2/TRBV6-3
CAITWGFNQPQHF
TGTGCCATTACGTGGGGGTTTAATCAGCCCCAGCATTTT
>TRBJ2-7|NA|NA|TRBV29-1
CSVQVGRDSYEQYF
TGCAGCGTTCAGGTCGGACGAGACTCCTACGAGCAGTACTTC
>TRBJ2-1|many|NA|TRBV6-2/TRBV6-3
CASSYSRNEQFF
TGTGCCAGCAGTTACTCGAGAAATGAGCAGTTCTTC
>TRBJ2-1|few|TRBD1|TRBV5-6
CASTWTGQGHEQFF
TGTGCCAGCACTTGGACAGGTCAGGGGCATGAGCAGTTCTTC
>TRBJ2-7|many|NA|TRBV7-2
CASSSTELYEQYF
TGTGCCAGCAGCTCCACAGAACTCTACGAGCAGTACTTC
>TRBJ1-6|few|NA|TRBV20-1
CSAKQGVNSPLHF
TGCAGTGCTAAACAGGGTGTGAATTCACCCCTCCACTTT
>TRBJ1-1|NA|NA|TRBV3-1
CASSQVAHTEAFF
TGTGCCAGCAGCCAAGTTGCGCACACTGAAGCTTTCTTT
>TRBJ1-5|many|NA|TRBV5-1
CASSLEGQPQHF
TGTGCCAGCAGCTTAGAGGGTCAGCCCCAGCATTTT
>TRBJ2-6|NA|NA|TRBV29-1
CSVEDFSSSGANVRTF
TGCAGCGTCGAGGATTTTTCCAGCTCTGGGGCCAACGTCCGGACTTTC
>TRBJ2-1|few|NA|TRBV24-1
CATSDGGPPYNEQFF
TGTGCCACCAGTGATGGGGGACCACCCTACAATGAGCAGTTCTTC
>TRBJ2-1|few|TRBD2|TRBV27
CASSLASGVYEQFF
TGTGCCAGCAGTTTGGCTAGCGGGGTGTATGAGCAGTTCTTC
>TRBJ2-7|once|TRBD1|TRBV7-6
CASSLGPQGAYEQYF
TGTGCCAGCAGCTTAGGTCCGCAGGGGGCCTACGAGCAGTACTTC
>TRBJ2-7|NA|TRBD1|TRBV7-9
CASSQTGGSEQYF
TGTGCCAGCAGCCAAACAGGGGGCAGCGAGCAGTACTTC
>TRBJ1-1|few|TRBD1|TRBV6-5
CASSRAGGYGTEAFF
TGTGCCAGCAGTAGGGCAGGGGGCTATGGCACTGAAGCTTTCTTT
>TRBJ1-2|NA|NA|TRBV4-3
CASSLEWAEPYGYTF
TGCGCCAGCAGCCTAGAGTGGGCAGAGCCTTATGGCTACACCTTC
>TRBJ2-7|NA|NA|TRBV6-5
CASSRPNRGGYGEQYF
TGTGCCAGCAGTCGACCGAACAGGGGAGGGTACGGCGAGCAGTACTTC
>TRBJ2-1|few|NA|TRBV12-3/TRBV12-4
CASSLEGTGQFF
TGTGCCAGCAGTTTAGAAGGGACTGGGCAGTTCTTC
>TRBJ2-5|NA|NA|TRBV18
CASHREGETQYF
TGTGCCAGCCACAGGGAGGGAGAGACCCAGTACTTC
>TRBJ2-5|NA|NA|TRBV28
CASSFRGGGVSSETQYF
TGTGCCAGCAGTTTTAGGGGGGGCGGTGTATCGTCGGAGACCCAGTACTTC
>TRBJ2-7|few|NA|TRBV6-2/TRBV6-3
CASARQDEQYF
TGTGCCAGCGCACGTCAGGACGAGCAGTACTTC